This T cell receptor beta chain was found in a study of shared clonotypes between healthy human individuals. At the level of the study: Every donor yielded three CD4 naive, three CD4 memory, two CD8 naive and one CD8 memory plate. Study-wide results and caveats: Limitation of the genetic and exposure-history diversity represented came from the few donors.

Splitting of CD4+ cells produced CD45RA+ naive and CD45RA-negative memory subsets. Using immunoSEQ multiplex PCR, the repertoire was profiled, and TCRdb retains in-frame clones only, with some absent. The sample carries some 2.1 million clones, roughly 94% recorded once. Comments on this clone: Its antigen remains unidentified.

Trimming removed 5 bases from V and 2 bases from J; junction bases left unmatched: 2. CDR3 length: 14 amino acids. CDR1 MNHNS and CDR2 SASEGT come from the germline V gene. This chain connects TRBV6-1 to TRBJ2-7; the match to TRBD1 covers 11 bases. The origin of this receptor is a man younger than 35 in good health. The sample consisted of naive CD4+ T cells sorted from blood. Subset indicated: CD45RA+ positively selected. CDR3 nucleotide sequence: TGTGCCAGCAGTTGGGGACAGGGGGCCTACGAGCAGTACTTC. Translation: CASSWGQGAYEQYF.